Shown below are 32 T cell receptor beta chains from a single sample sequenced in a study of T cells after yellow fever vaccination. TCRdb ran MiXCR on the 5' RACE reads and lists one entry per CDR3 protein. This table holds about 320,000 distinct CDR3 sequences, about 10% found once. The sample in question was CD4+ T cells sorted from PBMCs, obtained 45 days after the yellow fever booster vaccination. The receptors here all came from a man aged 18 to 29 who received the YFV17D yellow fever vaccine.

The chain combines TRBV5-6 with TRBJ1-4, with TRBD1 as a possible D gene (5 bases). The CDR3 runs to 13 residues. V dropped 4 bases and J dropped 8 bases, with 12 bases sitting between them. Germline CDR1 SGHDT, CDR2 YYEEEE. The CDR3 DNA follows: TGTGCCAGCAGCGCCAGGGTGGGGGAAAAACTGTTTTTT. Translating it yields CASSARVGEKLFF.

This clonotype was detected only a few times. The gene calls are TRBV27 and TRBJ1-2; D perhaps matches TRBD1 (5 bases). This CDR3 is 15 amino acids long. V was trimmed by 0 bases and J by 8 bases, leaving 16 bases between them. From germline, CDR1 is MNHEY and CDR2 SMNVEV (reference sequence). Here the CDR3 DNA reads TGTGCCAGCAGTTTATCGACGGCAGGGCGAGGGGGCTACACCTTC. It is translated as CASSLSTAGRGGYTF.

The V gene is TRBV19, the J gene TRBJ1-2; the D is unclear. Germline-derived CDR1 and CDR2 are LNHDA and SQIVND (reference sequence). The CDR3 has 13 amino acids. The V gene lost 1 base and the J gene lost 7 bases, with 10 bases spanning the gap. CDR3 loop: CASSIARRAGYTF. CDR3 coding DNA: TGTGCCAGTAGTATAGCGCGACGGGCTGGCTACACCTTC. Supplemented by reference TRBV19 and TRBJ1-2, the full variable domain reads DGGITQSPKYLFRKEGQNVTLSCEQNLNHDAMYWYRQDPGQGLRLIYYSQIVNDFQKGDIAEGYSVSREKKESFPLTVTSAQKNPTAFYLCASSIARRAGYTFGSGTRLTVV.

The chain uses TRBV24-1 and TRBJ2-3; D unclear. CDR3 length: 12 residues. The germline V gene encodes CDR1 KGHDR and CDR2 SFDVKD. Trimming removed 2 bases at V and 6 bases at J, with 5 bases between. The CDR3 nucleotides read TGTGCCACCAGTGATTCAGGCGATACGCAGTATTTT. Its protein is CATSDSGDTQYF.

This clonotype appeared a single time. The gene calls are TRBV6-6 and TRBJ1-1; tentative D call: TRBD1 (6 bases). Germline V CDR1 and CDR2: MNHNY, SVGAGI (reference sequence). The CDR3 has 14 amino acids. V was pared by 7 bases and J by 7 bases, with 19 bases between. The CDR3 sequence is CASIQDGGGGEAFF. The CDR3 DNA reads TGTGCCAGCATCCAGGACGGAGGGGGGGGTGAAGCTTTCTTT.

The chain is built from TRBV6-5 and TRBJ1-1; tentatively, D is TRBD1 (5 bases). The germline V gene encodes CDR1 MNHEY and CDR2 SVGAGI. Trimming stripped 0 bases from V and 4 bases from J, with 21 bases between. The CDR3 is made up of 18 amino acids. The CDR3 here is CASSYSNSEGEVGTEAFF. In nucleotides, the CDR3 is TGTGCCAGCAGTTACTCGAATAGTGAAGGGGAGGTAGGCACTGAAGCTTTCTTT.

The DNA of the CDR3 is TGTGCCAGCAGCCGAGACAGGTCGGACGGGGAGCTGTTTTTT. It is translated as CASSRDRSDGELFF. The chain couples TRBV7-3 to TRBJ2-2; D is possibly TRBD1 (6 bases). V shed 5 bases and J shed 7 bases, with 14 bases lying between them. CDR3 length: 14 residues. Germline CDR1 and CDR2: SGHTA and FQGTGA.

This clonotype showed up just a few times. J is TRBJ2-1 and V is TRBV6-1; 8 bases are a match to TRBD2. CDR3 length: 15 amino acids. J gave up 7 bases and V 6 bases, and 11 bases lay outside the gene matches. CDR1 is MNHNS, CDR2 SASEGT, per germline. Written as DNA, the CDR3 is TGTGCCAGCAGGGCCGGCGGGGGGCTGGTAAATGAGCAGTTCTTC. Translated, it gives CASRAGGGLVNEQFF.

This clonotype was counted ten times or more. The chain recombines TRBV5-1 with TRBJ2-3; D is possibly TRBD1 (7 bases). The CDR3 spans 16 residues. Germline CDR1 reads SGHRS; CDR2 reads YFSETQ. The V and J ends lost 4 bases and 5 bases respectively, with 20 bases between them. The CDR3: CASSQEGAKVGDTQYF. CDR3 DNA: TGCGCCAGCAGCCAGGAGGGGGCCAAGGTGGGAGATACGCAGTATTTT.

This sequence joins TRBV5-6 and TRBJ2-1; no clear D. CDR1 SGHDT and CDR2 YYEEEE come from the germline V gene. V lost 0 bases to trimming and J lost 3 bases, with 10 bases between them. The CDR3 covers 15 residues. Here the CDR3 reads CASSLVPSIYNEQFF. CDR3 nucleotide sequence: TGTGCCAGCAGCTTGGTGCCCTCGATCTACAATGAGCAGTTCTTC.

This clonotype has just a few counts. The genes are TRBV2 and TRBJ2-3, with TRBD1 identical over 9 bases. Germline assignment: CDR1 SNHLY and CDR2 FYNNEI. This CDR3 has 14 amino acids. Trimming took 8 bases from V and 2 from J; bases not matched to a gene: 5. CDR3 loop: CASGTGRFTDTQYF. The CDR3 bases are TGTGCCAGCGGGACAGGGAGATTCACAGATACGCAGTATTTT.

This clonotype was counted only a few times. The chain is built from TRBV5-1 and TRBJ2-2, with D maybe TRBD2 (6 bases). Per the germline V gene, CDR1 is SGHRS and CDR2 is YFSETQ. The CDR3 runs to 14 residues. V lost 4 bases and J 0 bases, leaving 7 bases between the germline ends. CDR3 sequence: CASSAGSNTGELFF. Written as DNA, the CDR3 is TGCGCCAGCAGCGCGGGGTCGAACACCGGGGAGCTGTTTTTT. Looking up the rest from reference TRBV5-1 and TRBJ2-2 gives the full variable domain: KAGVTQTPRYLIKTRGQQVTLSCSPISGHRSVSWYQQTPGQGLQFLFEYFSETQRNKGNFPGRFSGRQFSNSRSEMNVSTLELGDSALYLCASSAGSNTGELFFGEGSRLTVL.

This sequence joins TRBV28 and TRBJ1-5, with 10 bases aligning to TRBD1. Germline V lookup: CDR1 MDHEN, CDR2 SYDVKM. There are 16 residues in the CDR3. J was trimmed by 2 bases and V by 6 bases; bases with no gene match: 7. In DNA, the CDR3 is TGTGCCAGCAGCCAAGGGGACAGGGGAGGCAATCAGCCCCAGCATTTT. Its protein product is CASSQGDRGGNQPQHF.

This clonotype was recorded a few times. V usage is TRBV6-2 or TRBV6-3 and J usage is TRBJ1-5; D gene ambiguous. The CDR3 consists of 14 residues. The germline V gene encodes CDR1 MNHEY and CDR2 SVGEGT. Trimming removed 4 bases from V and 5 bases from J, with 12 bases in between. Here the CDR3 reads CASSSPVGYQPQHF. CDR3 sequence (DNA): TGTGCCAGCAGTTCCCCCGTTGGGTATCAGCCCCAGCATTTT.

The table lists this clonotype with many counts. The V call is TRBV4-1, the J call TRBJ1-1, with D possibly being TRBD1 (5 bases). CDR1 and CDR2 from the germline V gene are MGHRA and YSYEKL. CDR3 length: 16 residues. Trimming removed 6 bases from V and 1 base from J, with 18 bases in between. The CDR3 loop is CASRKTVFGANTEAFF. The CDR3 nucleotides are TGCGCCAGCAGGAAGACAGTCTTCGGTGCGAACACTGAAGCTTTCTTT.

This rearrangement joins TRBV9 to TRBJ2-2; D is unresolved. With 0 bases removed from V and 0 bases from J, the gap between germline ends came to 6 bases. The CDR3 extends over 15 amino acids. The germline CDR1 and CDR2 sequences are SGDLS and YYNGEE. CDR3 DNA: TGTGCCAGCAGCGTAGGAAGCTCGAACACCGGGGAGCTGTTTTTT. It encodes CASSVGSSNTGELFF.

Only a few counts were recorded for this clonotype. The CDR3 nucleotides are TGTGCCAGCAGCTCTGGGGCGGATACCGGGGAGCTGTTTTTT. It encodes CASSSGADTGELFF. This sequence joins TRBV7-9 and TRBJ2-2; a weak D match, TRBD1 (5 bases). The germline V gene has CDR1 SEHNR and CDR2 FQNEAQ (reference sequence). The CDR3 is made up of 14 amino acids. Trimming shortened V by 4 bases and J by 5 bases, and 11 bases separated the two germline ends. Using reference TRBV7-9 and TRBJ2-2 for the parts outside the CDR3, the full variable domain is DTGVSQNPRHKITKRGQNVTFRCDPISEHNRLYWYRQTLGQGPEFLTYFQNEAQLEKSRLLSDRFSAERPKGSFSTLEIQRTEQGDSAMYLCASSSGADTGELFFGEGSRLTVL.

The chain has TRBV5-1 and TRBJ2-7, with 10 bases identical to TRBD1. The CDR3 length is 15 residues. Germline CDR1 is SGHRS and CDR2 is YFSETQ. J lost 2 bases, V lost 4 bases, and 6 bases had no gene match. In DNA, the CDR3 is TGCGCCAGCAGCCGGGACAGGGGTCGCACCTACGAGCAGTACTTC. Its translation is CASSRDRGRTYEQYF.

V usage is TRBV5-1 and J usage is TRBJ2-1; D is unresolved. Trimming took off 0 bases at V and 3 bases at J, with 16 bases between the two ends. The CDR3 totals 17 residues. Germline CDR1 is SGHRS and CDR2 is YFSETQ. This chain's CDR3 is CASSLDPERHLYNEQFF. CDR3 bases: TGCGCCAGCAGCTTGGACCCTGAAAGGCACCTCTACAATGAGCAGTTCTTC.

V and J are TRBV9 and TRBJ1-2; 8 nucleotides agree with TRBD1. Trimming cost V 3 bases and J 4 bases; bases outside gene matches: 8. Germline CDR1 SGDLS, CDR2 YYNGEE. The CDR3 covers 15 residues. The DNA for the CDR3 is TGTGCCAGCAGCGGAGGACAGGGCTGGGGCTATGGCTACACCTTC. Its protein product is CASSGGQGWGYGYTF.

This clonotype was seen at least ten times. V usage is TRBV7-9 and J usage is TRBJ1-5; a weak D match, TRBD1 (6 bases). CDR3 size: 16 residues. Per the germline V gene, CDR1 is SEHNR and CDR2 is FQNEAQ (reference sequence). The V gene lost 5 bases and the J gene lost 4 bases, with 18 bases spanning the gap. The CDR3, as DNA: TGTGCCAGCAGCCCGTCGGTAGGGGGGAAAAATCAGCCCCAGCATTTT. It translates to CASSPSVGGKNQPQHF.

In its sample, this clonotype was seen many times. V gene TRBV5-4 combines with J gene TRBJ1-1; D gene ambiguous. Trimming left V 0 bases short and J 2 bases short, with 11 bases between. Germline V gene sequence: CDR1 SGHNT, CDR2 YYREEE (reference sequence). The CDR3 runs 15 residues. The CDR3 sequence is CASSLGAGLNTEAFF. As DNA, the CDR3 is TGTGCCAGCAGCTTGGGGGCAGGACTTAACACTGAAGCTTTCTTT.

The rearrangement uses TRBV12-3 or TRBV12-4 and TRBJ1-5; perhaps TRBD1 as D (5 bases). Trimming took off 6 bases at V and 1 base at J, with 22 bases between the two ends. The CDR3 spans 18 residues. The CDR3 sequence: CASSPGGGWRKSNQPQHF. The CDR3 nucleotides read TGTGCCAGCAGCCCTGGGGGGGGTTGGAGGAAAAGCAATCAGCCCCAGCATTTT.

The genes are TRBV3-1 and TRBJ1-6; 9 bases line up with TRBD1. Germline V gene sequence: CDR1 LGHDT, CDR2 YNNKEL (reference sequence). CDR3 length: 14 amino acids. Trimming removed 3 bases from V and 8 bases from J; junction bases left unmatched: 2. Here the CDR3 DNA reads TGTGCCAGCAGCCACGGGACAGGGTATTCACCCCTCCACTTT. This codes for CASSHGTGYSPLHF.

The chain is built from TRBV5-1 and TRBJ2-7; TRBD1 matches at 7 bases. Germline V CDR1 and CDR2: SGHRS, YFSETQ. The ends lost 4 bases at V and 2 bases at J; junction bases unmatched: 9. The CDR3 runs 15 residues. The CDR3 sequence is CASSKGQPQPYEQYF. The CDR3 region has the DNA TGCGCCAGCAGCAAGGGACAGCCCCAGCCCTACGAGCAGTACTTC.

This clonotype was observed at least ten times. This chain uses TRBV6-5 with TRBJ2-3; D is unclear. Trimming removed 1 base from V and 1 base from J, with 6 bases in between. The germline V gene encodes CDR1 MNHEY and CDR2 SVGAGI. The CDR3 is made up of 14 amino acids. CDR3 bases: TGTGCCAGCAGTTACTTCTCAGGCACAGATACGCAGTATTTT. Protein: CASSYFSGTDTQYF.

The chain recombines TRBV11-1 with TRBJ2-5, with D hard to call. The CDR3 has 14 residues. Germline V gene data show CDR1 as SGHAT and CDR2 as FQDESV (reference sequence). V shed 1 base and J shed 5 bases, with 11 bases lying between them. Here the CDR3 reads CASSLGSEEETQYF. The CDR3 coding sequence is TGTGCCAGCAGCTTAGGATCCGAGGAGGAGACCCAGTACTTC.

This clonotype was seen more than once but under ten times. This chain connects TRBV20-1 to TRBJ2-3; tentative D call: TRBD1 (7 bases). CDR1 is DFQATT, CDR2 SNEGSKA, per germline (reference sequence). Deletions cut 4 bases from V and 6 bases from J, with 11 bases between. The CDR3 spans 12 residues. The CDR3 nucleotides are TGCAGTGCTAAGGAGGGGGCCGATACGCAGTATTTT. It specifies CSAKEGADTQYF.

This clonotype has a count of ten or more. This chain links TRBV4-3 with TRBJ2-7; 10 nucleotides agree with TRBD1. CDR1 and CDR2 from the germline V gene are LGHNA and YSLEER. The J segment lost 3 bases and the V segment lost 5 bases, leaving 1 base of the junction unmatched. CDR3 length: 13 amino acids. This chain's CDR3 is CASSWDRGYEQYF. CDR3 nucleotide sequence: TGCGCCAGCAGCTGGGACAGGGGCTACGAGCAGTACTTC.

There are a few counts of this clonotype. The chain employs TRBV30 and TRBJ2-3, with D possibly TRBD2 on 6 matching bases. This CDR3 is built from 14 residues. Between the trimmed V and J ends, which lost 3 bases and 2 bases, there was a span of 12 bases. Germline loops: CDR1 GTSNPN, CDR2 SVGIG (reference sequence). CDR3 in amino acids: CAWSSGDFTDTQYF. The DNA of the CDR3 is TGTGCCTGGAGCTCGGGGGACTTCACAGATACGCAGTATTTT.

This clonotype was observed many times. The V gene is TRBV9, the J gene TRBJ1-2; TRBD1 agrees at 9 bases. Germline assignment: CDR1 SGDLS and CDR2 YYNGEE. The junction had 10 bases not matched to a gene; V was cut back by 3 bases and J by 7 bases. This CDR3 has 15 amino acids. This CDR3 reads CASSASGTGWGGYTF. CDR3 nucleotides: TGTGCCAGCAGCGCCTCCGGGACAGGGTGGGGTGGCTACACCTTC.

This clonotype was seen many times. The chain couples TRBV7-9 to TRBJ2-7; TRBD2 might be the D (7 bases). V dropped 3 bases and J dropped 0 bases, with 9 bases sitting between them. Germline V lookup: CDR1 SEHNR, CDR2 FQNEAQ (reference sequence). The CDR3 length is 14 residues. The CDR3 sequence is CASSFAGASYEQYF. In DNA form, the CDR3 reads TGTGCCAGCAGCTTCGCGGGGGCCTCCTACGAGCAGTACTTC.